Listed below are T cell receptor beta chains from one sample, sequenced in a study of shared clonotypes between healthy human individuals. Sequencing was performed with immunoSEQ multiplex PCR; in TCRdb, only in-frame clones are kept and a portion is missing. The table lists about 2 million clones, 90% to 95% of them singletons. The sequenced sample consisted of naive CD4+ T cells sorted from blood. Source of these receptors: a man between 18 and 29 years old in good health. The CDR3 runs from the conserved cysteine through the conserved F or W. A D gene is named only where the DNA matches it firmly. Some rows mark clone size as missing; the rest say once, few, many or name a class of expanded clone.

CDR3 protein: CASSASLATDTQYF
CDR3 DNA: TGTGCCAGCTCAGCCTCACTAGCAACAGATACGCAGTATTTT
J gene: TRBJ2-3
D gene: NA
clone size: NA
V gene: TRBV18

CDR3 protein: CASQVFSDTGELFF
CDR3 DNA: TGTGCCAGTCAGGTCTTTTCGGACACCGGGGAGCTGTTTTTT
J gene: TRBJ2-2
D gene: NA
clone size: NA
V gene: TRBV6-1

CDR3 protein: CATSSDGLEQYF
CDR3 DNA: TGTGCCACCAGCAGCGACGGGTTAGAGCAGTACTTC
J gene: TRBJ2-7
D gene: NA
clone size: NA
V gene: TRBV15

CDR3 protein: CASSLAGGDDTQYF
CDR3 DNA: TGTGCCAGCAGCTTAGCTGGCGGGGACGATACGCAGTATTTT
J gene: TRBJ2-3
D gene: NA
clone size: once
V gene: TRBV7-9

CDR3 protein: CASRMRGRDTGELFF
CDR3 DNA: TGTGCCAGCAGAATGAGGGGGCGGGACACCGGGGAGCTGTTTTTT
J gene: TRBJ2-2
D gene: TRBD1
clone size: few
V gene: TRBV7-9

CDR3 protein: CASSGQGVNEQYF
CDR3 DNA: TGTGCCAGCAGTGGACAGGGGGTTAACGAGCAGTACTTC
J gene: TRBJ2-7
D gene: TRBD1
clone size: NA
V gene: TRBV2

CDR3 protein: CASRASDRAFYEQYF
CDR3 DNA: TGCGCCAGCAGAGCCTCGGACAGAGCGTTCTACGAGCAGTACTTC
J gene: TRBJ2-7
D gene: NA
clone size: NA
V gene: TRBV5-1

CDR3 protein: CASSYFAGSTGELFF
CDR3 DNA: TGTGCCAGCAGTTACTTCGCGGGGAGCACCGGGGAGCTGTTTTTT
J gene: TRBJ2-2
D gene: NA
clone size: NA
V gene: TRBV6-5

CDR3 protein: CASSRAASSYEQYF
CDR3 DNA: TGTGCCAGCAGCCGGGCTGCTAGTTCATACGAGCAGTACTTC
J gene: TRBJ2-7
D gene: NA
clone size: once
V gene: TRBV5-4

CDR3 protein: CASTSLYNTGELFF
CDR3 DNA: TGTGCCAGTACCAGCTTGTACAACACCGGGGAGCTGTTTTTT
J gene: TRBJ2-2
D gene: NA
clone size: NA
V gene: TRBV19